This T cell receptor beta chain was recovered during a study of regulatory T cells in long-lasting Graves disease. The study's findings and limits: The number of shared public clonotypes was higher in persistent patients (2,741) than new patients (966). Less diverse TCR repertoires were seen in persistent Graves' patients than in newly diagnosed ones.

Arm-PCR of CDR3 regions with iRepertoire HTBI primers generated TCR beta libraries. TCRdb independently ran MiXCR on the multiplex PCR reads; one entry per CDR3 protein. The profile shows about 330,000 distinct CDR3 sequences, around 15% of them singletons. Many counts were recorded for this clonotype. Antigen specificity is unknown. Described time point: newly diagnosed GD, antithyroid drugs for less than 3 months. From PBMCs, RNA was extracted and then used to make the TCR library. The germline V gene encodes CDR1 LNHNV and CDR2 YYDKDF (reference sequence). The junction had 11 bases not matched to a gene; V was cut back by 4 bases and J by 2 bases. The CDR3 consists of 16 residues. This sample was also put to use in a study of T cells in Graves' hyperthyroidism and ophthalmopathy.

The sequence came from a woman younger than 35 with Graves disease. The sequencing here drew on peripheral blood mononuclear cells (PBMCs), taken at new diagnosis, from a patient treated with antithyroid drugs. J is TRBJ2-7 and V is TRBV15, with TRBD1 matching 7 bases. CDR3 sequence (DNA): TGTGCCACCAGCATCCTGATCGGGACAGATACCTACGAGCAGTACTTC. Its translation is CATSILIGTDTYEQYF.